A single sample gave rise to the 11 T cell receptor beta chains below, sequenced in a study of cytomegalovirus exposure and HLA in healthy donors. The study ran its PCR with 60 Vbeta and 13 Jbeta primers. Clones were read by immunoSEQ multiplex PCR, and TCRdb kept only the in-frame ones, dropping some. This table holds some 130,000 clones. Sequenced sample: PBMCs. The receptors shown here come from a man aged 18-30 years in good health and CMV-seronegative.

The CDR3 DNA sequence: TGTGCCAGCTCACCACCGTTGGGAGGGGAGCCCCAGCATTTT. Translation gives CASSPPLGGEPQHF. This rearrangement joins TRBV18 to TRBJ1-5; D perhaps matches TRBD1 (5 bases). CDR1 is KGHSH and CDR2 is LQKENI in the germline V gene. V lost 0 bases and J lost 8, with 11 bases in between. There are 14 residues in the CDR3. The entire variable domain, with the rest obtained from reference TRBV18 and TRBJ1-5, is as follows: NAGVMQNPRHLVRRRGQEARLRCSPMKGHSHVYWYRQLPEEGLKFMVYLQKENIIDESGMPKERFSAEFPKEGPSILRIQQVVRGDSAAYFCASSPPLGGEPQHFGDGTRLSIL.

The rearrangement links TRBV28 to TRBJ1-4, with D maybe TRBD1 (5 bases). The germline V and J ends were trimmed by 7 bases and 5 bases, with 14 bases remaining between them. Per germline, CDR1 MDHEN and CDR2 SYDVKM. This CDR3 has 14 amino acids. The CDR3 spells CASKQGSDNEKLFF. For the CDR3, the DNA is TGTGCCAGCAAGCAGGGAAGTGACAATGAAAAACTGTTTTTT. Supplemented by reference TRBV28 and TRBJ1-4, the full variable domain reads DVKVTQSSRYLVKRTGEKVFLECVQDMDHENMFWYRQDPGLGLRLIYFSYDVKMKEKGDIPEGYSVSREKKERFSLILESASTNQTSMYLCASKQGSDNEKLFFGSGTQLSVL.

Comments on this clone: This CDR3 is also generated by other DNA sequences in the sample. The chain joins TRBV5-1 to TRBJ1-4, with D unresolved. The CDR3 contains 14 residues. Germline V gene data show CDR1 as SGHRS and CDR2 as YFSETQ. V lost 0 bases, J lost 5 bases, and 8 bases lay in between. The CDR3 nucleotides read TGCGCCAGCAGCTTGGGACATTTGAATGAAAAACTGTTTTTT. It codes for CASSLGHLNEKLFF.

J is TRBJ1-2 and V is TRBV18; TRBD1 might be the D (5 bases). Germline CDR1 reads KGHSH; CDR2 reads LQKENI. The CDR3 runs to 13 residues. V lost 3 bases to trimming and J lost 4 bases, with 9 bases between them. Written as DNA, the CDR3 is TGTGCCAGCTCACCGCCCCAGGGCTATGGCTACACCTTC. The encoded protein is CASSPPQGYGYTF. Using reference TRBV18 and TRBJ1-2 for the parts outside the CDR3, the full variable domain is NAGVMQNPRHLVRRRGQEARLRCSPMKGHSHVYWYRQLPEEGLKFMVYLQKENIIDESGMPKERFSAEFPKEGPSILRIQQVVRGDSAAYFCASSPPQGYGYTFGSGTRLTVV.

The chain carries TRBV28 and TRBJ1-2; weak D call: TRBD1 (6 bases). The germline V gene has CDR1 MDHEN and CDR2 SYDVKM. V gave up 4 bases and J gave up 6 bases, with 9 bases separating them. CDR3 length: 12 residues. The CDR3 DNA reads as TGTGCCAGCAGTTGGGGACATCATGGCTACACCTTC. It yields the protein CASSWGHHGYTF.

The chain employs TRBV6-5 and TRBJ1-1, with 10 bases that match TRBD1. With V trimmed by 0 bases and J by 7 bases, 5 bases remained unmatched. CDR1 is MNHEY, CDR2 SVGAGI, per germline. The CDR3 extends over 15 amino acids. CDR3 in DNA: TGTGCCAGCAGTTACTCGGGGACAGGGGATTTTGAAGCTTTCTTT. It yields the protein CASSYSGTGDFEAFF.

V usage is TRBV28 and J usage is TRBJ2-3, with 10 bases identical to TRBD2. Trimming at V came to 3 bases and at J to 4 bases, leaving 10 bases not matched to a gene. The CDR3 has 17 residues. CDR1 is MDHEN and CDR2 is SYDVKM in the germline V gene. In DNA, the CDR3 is TGTGCCAGCAGTTTGACTAGCGGGTTAAAGAGGGCAGATACGCAGTATTTT. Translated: CASSLTSGLKRADTQYF.

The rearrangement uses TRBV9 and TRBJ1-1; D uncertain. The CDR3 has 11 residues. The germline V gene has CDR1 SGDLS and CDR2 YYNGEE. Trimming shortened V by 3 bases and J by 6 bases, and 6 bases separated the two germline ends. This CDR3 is CASSEPAEAFF. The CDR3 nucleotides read TGTGCCAGCAGCGAGCCCGCTGAAGCTTTCTTT.

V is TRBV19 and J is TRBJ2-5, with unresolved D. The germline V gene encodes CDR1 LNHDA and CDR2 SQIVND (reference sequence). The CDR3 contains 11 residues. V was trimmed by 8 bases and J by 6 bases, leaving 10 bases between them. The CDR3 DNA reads TGTGCCAGTGGTGGAGACCAGACCCAGTACTTC. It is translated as CASGGDQTQYF.

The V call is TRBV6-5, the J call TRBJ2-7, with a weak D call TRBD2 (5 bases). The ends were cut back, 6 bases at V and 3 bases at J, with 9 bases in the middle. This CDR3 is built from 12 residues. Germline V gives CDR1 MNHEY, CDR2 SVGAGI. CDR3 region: CASSPDYYEQYF. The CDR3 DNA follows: TGTGCCAGCAGCCCCGACTACTACGAGCAGTACTTC.

CDR3 bases: TGTGCCAGCAGCTCAATAGGGGGGGCCCACTACGAGCAGTACTTC. Encoded protein: CASSSIGGAHYEQYF. The chain has TRBV7-2 and TRBJ2-7; D possibly corresponds to TRBD2 (7 bases). Germline loops: CDR1 SGHTA, CDR2 FQGNSA. The CDR3 totals 15 residues. V lost 4 bases to trimming and J lost 3 bases, with 16 bases between them.